This T cell receptor (beta chain) came from a study of T cell responses to AZD1222 COVID-19 vaccine. The CDR3 is 13 amino acids. The V gene's germline CDR1 is MNHEY and CDR2 SMNVEV (reference sequence). Losses at the gene ends were 5 bases for V and 3 bases for J; bases not matched to a gene: 0. TCRdb's copy holds only in-frame clones and misses some; the assay was immunoSEQ multiplex PCR. The table includes around 200,000 clones, just over 85% detected once. Sample: peripheral blood, taken on day 0 of AZD1222 vaccination. The rearrangement uses TRBV27 and TRBJ1-2; 10 bases align to TRBD1. The TCR was taken from an adult in good health. The CDR3 coding sequence is TGTGCCAGCAGTGGGACAGGGGACTATGGCTACACCTTC. It encodes CASSGTGDYGYTF.